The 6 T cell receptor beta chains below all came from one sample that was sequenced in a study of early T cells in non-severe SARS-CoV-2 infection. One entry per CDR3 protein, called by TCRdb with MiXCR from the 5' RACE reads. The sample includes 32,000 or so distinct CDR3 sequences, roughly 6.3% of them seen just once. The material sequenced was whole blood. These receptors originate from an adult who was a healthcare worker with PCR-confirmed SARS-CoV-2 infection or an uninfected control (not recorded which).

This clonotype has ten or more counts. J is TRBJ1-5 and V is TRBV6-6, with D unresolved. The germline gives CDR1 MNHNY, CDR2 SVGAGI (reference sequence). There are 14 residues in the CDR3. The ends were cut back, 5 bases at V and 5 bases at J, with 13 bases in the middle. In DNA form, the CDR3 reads TGTGCCAGCAGTCAAAATCCGAGGGATCAGCCCCAGCATTTT. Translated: CASSQNPRDQPQHF.

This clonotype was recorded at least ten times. The CDR3: CASSTEQGSYGYTF. Written as DNA, the CDR3 is TGTGCCAGCAGTACCGAACAGGGGAGCTATGGCTACACCTTC. V gene TRBV28 combines with J gene TRBJ1-2, with 7 bases aligning to TRBD1. This CDR3 spans 14 amino acids. From germline, CDR1 is MDHEN and CDR2 SYDVKM. V shed 5 bases and J 4 bases; nucleotides not matched to a gene: 7.

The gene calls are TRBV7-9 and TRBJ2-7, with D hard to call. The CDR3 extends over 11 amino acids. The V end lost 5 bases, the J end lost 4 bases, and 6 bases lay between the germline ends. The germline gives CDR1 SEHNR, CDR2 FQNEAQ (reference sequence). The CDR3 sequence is CASSTDYEQYF. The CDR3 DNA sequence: TGTGCCAGCAGCACAGATTACGAGCAGTACTTC.

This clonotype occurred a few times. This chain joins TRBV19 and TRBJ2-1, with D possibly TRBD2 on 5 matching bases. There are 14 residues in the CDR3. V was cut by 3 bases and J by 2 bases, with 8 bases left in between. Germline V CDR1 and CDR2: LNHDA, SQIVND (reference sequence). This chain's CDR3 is CASSISETYNEQFF. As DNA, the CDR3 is TGTGCCAGTAGTATTAGCGAGACCTACAATGAGCAGTTCTTC.

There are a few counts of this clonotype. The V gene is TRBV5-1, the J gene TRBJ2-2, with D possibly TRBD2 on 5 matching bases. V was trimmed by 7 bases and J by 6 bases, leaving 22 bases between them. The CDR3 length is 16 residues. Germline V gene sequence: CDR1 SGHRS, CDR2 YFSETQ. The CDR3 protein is CASLLGPSGNPGELFF. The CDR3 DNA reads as TGCGCCAGCCTCCTAGGGCCTTCGGGAAACCCCGGGGAGCTGTTTTTT.

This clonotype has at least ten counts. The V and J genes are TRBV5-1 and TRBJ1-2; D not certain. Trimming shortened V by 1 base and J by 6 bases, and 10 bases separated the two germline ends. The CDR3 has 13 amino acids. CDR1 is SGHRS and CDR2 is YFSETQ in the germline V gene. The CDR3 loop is CASSLTRVHGYTF. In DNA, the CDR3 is TGCGCCAGCAGCTTGACACGGGTCCATGGCTACACCTTC.